This paragraph covers one TCR beta chain sequence. No antigen is known for it. The data originate from a study of brain T cells in children with intractable seizures. Study results and caveats: Pre-surgery blood may have been undersampled, hiding some clones. Only CDR3 sequence similarity suggested viral specificity, without known HCMV serostatus.

The CDR3 totals 14 residues. V lost 5 bases to trimming and J lost 4 bases, with 11 bases between them. Germline assignment: CDR1 SGHTA and CDR2 FQGTGA. The time point is: blood from clinic visit 5 months post-surgery; TSC patient then seizure free. Only in-frame clones appear in the TCRdb table, and some are missing; sequencing was by immunoSEQ multiplex PCR. The profile covers about 340,000 clones, with over 90% appearing a single time and approximately 5% taken by the ten largest. This TCR came from a boy under two years old with tuberous sclerosis and intractable seizures. Sequenced material: peripheral blood, taken 4 to 6 months after surgery. The J gene is TRBJ2-2, the V gene TRBV7-3, with D maybe TRBD1 (6 bases). CDR3 DNA sequence: TGTGCCAGCAGCCCCGTCAGGGGCACCGGGGAGCTGTTTTTT. Residues: CASSPVRGTGELFF. The full variable domain, its missing parts supplied by reference TRBV7-3 and TRBJ2-2, is GAGVSQTPSNKVTEKGKYVELRCDPISGHTALYWYRQSLGQGPEFLIYFQGTGAADDSGLPNDRFFAVRPEGSVSTLKIQRTERGDSAVYLCASSPVRGTGELFFGEGSRLTVL.